This TCR beta chain is from a study of T cell changes during pregnancy in multiple sclerosis. This CDR3 is built from 14 residues. V dropped 4 bases and J dropped 6 bases, with 13 bases sitting between them. Germline values: CDR1 WNHNN, CDR2 SYGVQD (reference sequence). Clones were read by immunoSEQ multiplex PCR, and TCRdb kept only the in-frame ones, dropping some. The table lists approximately 36,000 clones, 85% to 90% of them singletons, with about 7% in the top ten. This chain connects TRBV10-1 to TRBJ2-1, with D possibly TRBD1 on 6 matching bases. This sample comprised CD8+ T cells from peripheral blood mononuclear cells, obtained in the third trimester of pregnancy. The source of this sequence is a female donor with multiple sclerosis, enrolled in a pregnancy study. DNA for the CDR3: TGCGCCAGCAGTGTTGACAGGTCGATCAATGAGCAGTTCTTC. Translation gives CASSVDRSINEQFF.